A single sample gave rise to the 31 T cell receptor beta chains below, sequenced in a study of T cells in Graves' hyperthyroidism and ophthalmopathy. Template material for amplifying TCR beta CDR3 regions consisted of RNA transcripts. HTBI primers were used for first-round RT-PCR of the TCR CDR3. MiXCR, run by TCRdb on the multiplex PCR reads, gives a single entry per CDR3 protein. The sample consists of around 700,000 distinct CDR3 sequences, 18% of them appearing once. Specimen: blood. The receptors were gathered from a woman between 50 and 59 years old with Graves' hyperthyroidism that later progressed to Graves' ophthalmopathy.

Many counts were recorded for this clonotype. The rearrangement links TRBV11-2 to TRBJ2-4; D assignment may be TRBD1 or TRBD2 (7 bases each). Germline values: CDR1 SGHAT, CDR2 FQNNGV. CDR3 length equals 17 residues. Trimming cost V 0 bases and J 1 base, with 13 bases left between them. The CDR3 protein is CASSLEAGGVAKNIQYF. The CDR3 DNA is TGTGCCAGCAGCTTAGAGGCAGGGGGGGTGGCCAAAAACATTCAGTACTTC.

This clonotype was recorded many times. The gene calls are TRBV5-1 and TRBJ2-3; D unresolved. V was trimmed by 5 bases and J by 1 base, leaving 14 bases between them. There are 15 residues in the CDR3. Germline V gene lookup returns CDR1 SGHRS and CDR2 YFSETQ. CDR3 sequence reads: CASRGLSIGTDTQYF. Written as DNA, the CDR3 is TGCGCCAGCAGGGGCCTAAGTATTGGCACAGATACGCAGTATTTT.

The chain has TRBV4-1 and TRBJ2-7, with 8 bases that match TRBD1. This CDR3 comprises 15 residues. The germline gives CDR1 MGHRA, CDR2 YSYEKL. Unmatched junction bases numbered 6, after V lost 0 bases and J lost 5 bases. The CDR3 DNA follows: TGCGCCAGCAGCCAAGAATGGGGGACAGGTGACGAGCAGTACTTC. Translation: CASSQEWGTGDEQYF.

This clonotype was seen a handful of times. The V and J genes are TRBV7-9 and TRBJ2-2; D perhaps matches TRBD1 (8 bases). Trimming pared 2 bases from V and 3 bases from J, leaving 13 bases between. The CDR3 is 16 amino acids. Germline values: CDR1 SEHNR, CDR2 FQNEAQ (reference sequence). Here the CDR3 reads CASSLITGGDTGELFF. The CDR3 coding sequence is TGTGCCAGCAGCTTAATAACAGGGGGGGACACCGGGGAGCTGTTTTTT.

There are a few counts of this clonotype. DNA for the CDR3: TGTGCCAGCAGTCTTAGACTAGTTGTTGCCGGGGAGCTGTTTTTT. This encodes CASSLRLVVAGELFF. The genes are TRBV12-3 or TRBV12-4 and TRBJ2-2, with a weak D call TRBD2 (6 bases). This CDR3 region has 15 residues. The germline V and J ends were trimmed by 5 bases and 6 bases, with 16 bases remaining between them.

The chain employs TRBV7-2 and TRBJ1-6; TRBD1 matches 8 bases. CDR1 SGHTA and CDR2 FQGNSA come from the germline V gene. Losses at the gene ends were 6 bases for V and 9 bases for J; bases not matched to a gene: 13. There are 16 residues in the CDR3. The CDR3 reads CASSLDGTGDSSPLHF. The CDR3 nucleotides are TGTGCCAGCAGTCTCGATGGGACAGGAGACAGTTCACCCCTCCACTTT. Full variable domain (remainder filled in from reference TRBV7-2 and TRBJ1-6): GAGVSQSPSNKVTEKGKDVELRCDPISGHTALYWYRQSLGQGLEFLIYFQGNSAPDKSGLPSDRFSAERTGGSVSTLTIQRTQQEDSAVYLCASSLDGTGDSSPLHFGNGTRLTVT.

This rearrangement joins TRBV19 to TRBJ2-5; TRBD1 matches 10 bases. The CDR3 runs 14 residues. V lost 5 bases to trimming and J lost 6 bases; unmatched junction nucleotides: 6. Germline V gene sequence: CDR1 LNHDA, CDR2 SQIVND (reference sequence). In DNA, the CDR3 is TGTGCCAGTAGTGGCCGGGACAGGGGACAGACCCAGTACTTC. Amino acids: CASSGRDRGQTQYF.

The rearrangement joins TRBV5-1 to TRBJ2-1; D might be TRBD1 (6 bases). This CDR3 region has 16 residues. V lost 2 bases to trimming and J lost 7 bases, with 19 bases between them. CDR1 is SGHRS and CDR2 is YFSETQ in the germline V gene. The CDR3 sequence is CASSLGTNTPGNEQFF. The CDR3 bases are TGCGCCAGCAGCTTAGGGACAAATACCCCCGGTAATGAGCAGTTCTTC.

This clonotype was picked up many times. The gene calls are TRBV11-3 and TRBJ2-2; 11 nucleotides match TRBD2. The CDR3 is 16 residues long. Germline assignment: CDR1 SGHNT and CDR2 YENEEA. Trimming at V came to 5 bases and at J to 1 base, leaving 3 bases not matched to a gene. CDR3 DNA: TGTGCCAGCAGCCCTAGCGGGGGGCTGAACACCGGGGAGCTGTTTTTT. It encodes CASSPSGGLNTGELFF. Using reference TRBV11-3 and TRBJ2-2 for the parts outside the CDR3, the full variable domain is EAGVVQSPRYKIIEKKQPVAFWCNPISGHNTLYWYLQNLGQGPELLIRYENEEAVDDSQLPKDRFSAERLKGVDSTLKIQPAELGDSAVYLCASSPSGGLNTGELFFGEGSRLTVL.

This clonotype was observed at least ten times. The chain joins TRBV3-1 to TRBJ1-2; the D gene is possibly TRBD1 (6 bases). CDR3 length: 17 amino acids. V dropped 0 bases and J dropped 6 bases, with 20 bases sitting between them. Germline V gene lookup returns CDR1 LGHDT and CDR2 YNNKEL (reference sequence). The CDR3 spells CASSQEGSGHAKHGYTF. The CDR3 coding sequence is TGTGCCAGCAGCCAAGAGGGGTCGGGACACGCAAAACATGGCTACACCTTC.

The V call is TRBV4-2, the J call TRBJ1-5; TRBD1 aligns across 7 bases. CDR1 is LGHNA, CDR2 YNFKEQ, per germline. This CDR3 is built from 15 residues. The J segment lost 5 bases and the V segment lost 4 bases, leaving 8 bases of the junction unmatched. CDR3 sequence: CASSRDREDYQPQHF. The CDR3 region has the DNA TGTGCCAGCAGCCGAGACAGGGAAGACTATCAGCCCCAGCATTTT.

The V and J genes are TRBV18 and TRBJ2-2, with a weak D call TRBD1 (6 bases). Germline loops: CDR1 KGHSH, CDR2 LQKENI. V was trimmed by 3 bases and J by 3 bases, leaving 14 bases between them. The CDR3 sequence is 16 residues long. The CDR3 bases are TGTGCCAGCTCACCCTCTCAGTCAGGGGACACCGGGGAGCTGTTTTTT. Amino acids: CASSPSQSGDTGELFF.

V is TRBV6-5 and J is TRBJ2-6, with 8 bases lining up with TRBD1. Germline loops: CDR1 MNHEY, CDR2 SVGAGI. Losses at the gene ends were 4 bases for V and 4 bases for J; bases not matched to a gene: 9. CDR3 length: 17 amino acids. CDR3 sequence: CASSSPTGAGGANVLTF. The CDR3 nucleotides are TGTGCCAGCAGTTCCCCGACAGGGGCGGGGGGGGCCAACGTCCTGACTTTC.

The rearrangement uses TRBV12-3 or TRBV12-4 and TRBJ1-2; possible D gene TRBD1, 5 bases. V lost 6 bases and J 4 bases, leaving 9 bases between the germline ends. The CDR3 has 12 residues. CDR3 sequence reads: CASSPDIYGYTF. The CDR3 DNA follows: TGTGCCAGCAGCCCGGACATCTATGGCTACACCTTC.

This clonotype has more than one count but fewer than ten. The chain carries TRBV29-1 and TRBJ2-2, with 9 bases that match TRBD1. With V trimmed by 6 bases and J by 4 bases, 9 bases remained unmatched. CDR1 and CDR2 (germline): SQVTM, ANQGSEA. The CDR3 runs 15 residues. The CDR3 nucleotides are TGCAGCGTACAACGGACAGGGGCCAGCACCGGGGAGCTGTTTTTT. Amino acid sequence: CSVQRTGASTGELFF.

The chain employs TRBV24-1 and TRBJ2-7, with TRBD1 as a possible D gene (5 bases). CDR1 and CDR2 (germline): KGHDR, SFDVKD. The V and J ends lost 4 bases and 3 bases respectively, with 9 bases between them. CDR3 length: 13 residues. In DNA, the CDR3 is TGTGCCACCAGTGACAGTGACAGCTACGAGCAGTACTTC. This gives the protein CATSDSDSYEQYF.

This clonotype was found many times. The V gene is TRBV11-2, the J gene TRBJ1-6; 7 nucleotides agree with TRBD1. The CDR3 has 14 residues. Germline trimming cut 5 bases from V and 10 bases from J; bases unmatched to any gene: 8. CDR1 SGHAT and CDR2 FQNNGV come from the germline V gene. The CDR3 here is CASSADRLGSPLHF. The DNA for the CDR3 is TGTGCCAGCAGCGCGGACAGGTTGGGGTCACCCCTCCACTTT.

This clonotype was counted a few times. CDR3 coding DNA: TGCGCCAGCAGCTTGGAGGCCAGTGCAACTAATGAAAAACTGTTTTTT. Amino acid sequence: CASSLEASATNEKLFF. The chain links TRBV5-1 to TRBJ1-4; D is undetermined. The CDR3 length is 16 residues. Trimming took 0 bases from V and 0 from J, leaving 9 bases between them. Germline loops: CDR1 SGHRS, CDR2 YFSETQ.

Concerning this clonotype itself: This may be a read error, as it is one base from a much larger clone. V usage is TRBV29-1 and J usage is TRBJ1-1; TRBD1 agrees at 7 bases. The CDR3 runs to 11 residues. Germline assignment: CDR1 SQVTM and CDR2 ANQGSEA. In DNA, the CDR3 is TGCAACGTTCGACAGGGTTCTGAAGCTTTCTTT. Translated, it gives CNVRQGSEAFF.

The chain couples TRBV7-2 to TRBJ2-1, with 7 bases identical to TRBD2. V lost 6 bases to trimming and J lost 2 bases; unmatched junction nucleotides: 7. The germline gives CDR1 SGHTA, CDR2 FQGNSA. CDR3 size: 15 residues. The CDR3 region has the DNA TGTGCCAGCAGGGGACTACAACCAACCTACAATGAGCAGTTCTTC. Protein sequence: CASRGLQPTYNEQFF.

This clonotype was observed at least ten times. The chain couples TRBV27 to TRBJ1-2; maybe TRBD1 (5 bases). V was clipped by 0 bases and J by 7 bases, with 12 bases between them. Per germline, CDR1 MNHEY and CDR2 SMNVEV (reference sequence). The CDR3 runs to 14 residues. The CDR3, as DNA: TGTGCCAGCAGTTTATCCGGGACCGTCTTTGGCTACACCTTC. Its translation: CASSLSGTVFGYTF.

This clonotype was counted between two and nine times. The rearrangement joins TRBV5-1 to TRBJ2-2; D gene uncertain. CDR1 is SGHRS, CDR2 YFSETQ, per germline. The V and J ends lost 1 base and 3 bases respectively, with 13 bases between them. The length of the CDR3 is 16 residues. In DNA, the CDR3 is TGCGCCAGCAGCTTGATTGGGGTGATTGACACCGGGGAGCTGTTTTTT. Translated: CASSLIGVIDTGELFF. Full variable domain (rest looked up from reference TRBV5-1 and TRBJ2-2): KAGVTQTPRYLIKTRGQQVTLSCSPISGHRSVSWYQQTPGQGLQFLFEYFSETQRNKGNFPGRFSGRQFSNSRSEMNVSTLELGDSALYLCASSLIGVIDTGELFFGEGSRLTVL.

The CDR3 coding sequence is TGCGCCAGCAGCGCGGGGACAGGGGGCGGCTACACCTTC. It encodes CASSAGTGGGYTF. V is TRBV5-1 and J is TRBJ1-2; the match to TRBD1 covers 12 bases. Germline lookup yields CDR1 SGHRS and CDR2 YFSETQ. V dropped 4 bases and J dropped 8; count of bases not matched to a gene: 3. The CDR3 is 13 amino acids. Based on the CDR3 plus reference TRBV5-1 and TRBJ1-2, the full variable domain is KAGVTQTPRYLIKTRGQQVTLSCSPISGHRSVSWYQQTPGQGLQFLFEYFSETQRNKGNFPGRFSGRQFSNSRSEMNVSTLELGDSALYLCASSAGTGGGYTFGSGTRLTVV.

This rearrangement joins TRBV5-4 to TRBJ2-7; D might be TRBD1 (6 bases). The CDR3 sequence is 15 residues long. Looked up from germline, CDR1 is SGHNT and CDR2 is YYREEE (reference sequence). Trimming removed 5 bases from V and 2 bases from J, with 17 bases in between. CDR3 region: CASRNPGTPTYEQYF. The CDR3 bases are TGTGCCAGCAGAAATCCCGGGACACCGACCTACGAGCAGTACTTC.

V is TRBV6-9 and J is TRBJ2-7, with a weak D call TRBD1 (5 bases). V was shortened by 4 bases and J by 0 bases, with 19 bases between the two germline ends. In germline, CDR1 is MNHGY, CDR2 SVAAGI. The CDR3 runs 17 residues. CDR3 sequence: CASSFRPSAGSSYEQYF. The CDR3 nucleotides are TGTGCCAGCAGTTTCCGCCCCTCAGCAGGGTCCTCCTACGAGCAGTACTTC.

V gene TRBV5-4 combines with J gene TRBJ1-4; a weak D match, TRBD1 (6 bases). CDR1 is SGHNT and CDR2 is YYREEE in the germline V gene (reference sequence). This CDR3 has 15 residues. The germline V and J ends were trimmed by 4 bases and 7 bases, with 17 bases remaining between them. CDR3 sequence (DNA): TGTGCCAGCAGCGACAACAGGGACGGTGGTGAAAAACTGTTTTTT. This translates into CASSDNRDGGEKLFF.

This chain joins TRBV5-1 and TRBJ1-1; 8 bases are shared with TRBD1. With V trimmed by 0 bases and J by 5 bases, 6 bases remained unmatched. The length of the CDR3 is 15 residues. The germline V gene has CDR1 SGHRS and CDR2 YFSETQ. For the CDR3, the DNA is TGCGCCAGCAGCTTGGGACAGGGGATTGAAACTGAAGCTTTCTTT. Amino acids: CASSLGQGIETEAFF.

This clonotype was seen a handful of times. A much larger clone differs from this one at a single base, so this may be a read error. The chain employs TRBV2 and TRBJ1-2; no clear D gene. The CDR3 extends over 12 amino acids. Germline loops: CDR1 SNHLY, CDR2 FYNNEI. CDR3 in DNA: TGTGCCGGCAGTGTGTCGGCCTATGGCTACACCTTC. Translating it yields CAGSVSAYGYTF.

This clonotype was counted ten times or more. The rearrangement links TRBV20-1 to TRBJ1-2; TRBD1 matches 8 bases. Losses at the gene ends were 3 bases for V and 8 bases for J; bases not matched to a gene: 5. CDR1 and CDR2 (germline): DFQATT, SNEGSKA (reference sequence). CDR3 length: 12 amino acids. CDR3 in DNA: TGCAGTGCTAGCCAACAGGGGGAGGGCTACACCTTC. It is translated as CSASQQGEGYTF.

The chain has TRBV27 and TRBJ1-2; 8 nucleotides agree with TRBD1. Germline V CDR1 and CDR2: MNHEY, SMNVEV (reference sequence). With 5 bases clipped from V and 7 bases from J, the junction kept 3 bases outside the gene matches. This CDR3 comprises 12 residues. CDR3 protein: CASSQGARGYTF. The CDR3 DNA is TGTGCCAGCAGTCAGGGGGCGCGTGGCTACACCTTC.

This clonotype has a handful of counts. J is TRBJ2-1 and V is TRBV5-1, with 14 nucleotides matching TRBD2. The CDR3 runs to 17 residues. Germline CDR1 SGHRS, CDR2 YFSETQ. J was trimmed by 4 bases and V by 4 bases; bases with no gene match: 7. The CDR3 sequence: CASSRGTSGGIYNEQFF. The CDR3 coding sequence is TGCGCCAGCAGCAGGGGGACTAGCGGGGGTATTTACAATGAGCAGTTCTTC.